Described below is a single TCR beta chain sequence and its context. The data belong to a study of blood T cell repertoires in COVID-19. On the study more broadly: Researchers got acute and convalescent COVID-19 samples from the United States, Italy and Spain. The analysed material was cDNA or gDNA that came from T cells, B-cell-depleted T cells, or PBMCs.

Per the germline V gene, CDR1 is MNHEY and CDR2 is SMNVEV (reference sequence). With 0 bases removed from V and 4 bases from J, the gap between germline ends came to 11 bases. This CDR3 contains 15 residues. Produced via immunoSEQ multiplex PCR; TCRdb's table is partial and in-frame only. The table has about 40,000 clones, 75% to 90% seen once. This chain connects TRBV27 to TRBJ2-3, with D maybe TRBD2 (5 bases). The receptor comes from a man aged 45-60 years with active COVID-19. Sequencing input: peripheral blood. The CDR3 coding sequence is TGTGCCAGCAGTTTATCGAGGTGGGAGTCAGATACGCAGTATTTT. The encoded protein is CASSLSRWESDTQYF.